These 8 T cell receptor beta chains were sequenced from one sample in a study of blood T cell repertoires in COVID-19 (dated by TCRdb to the early 2020s). Library creation used the immunoSEQ multiplex PCR assay. TCRdb retrieved this table from immuneACCESS and kept in-frame rearrangements only. Not all clones are present; in checked studies, unresolved V genes account for under half, and no reason is known for the remainder. Counted in this sample were 200,000 or so clones; approximately 82% of them appeared once. The ten largest clonotypes hold 2% to 2.5% of the sample. The sequenced material came from peripheral blood. Receptors were obtained from a man in his forties or fifties who had recovered from COVID-19.

DNA for the CDR3: TGTGCCTGGAGACAGGGACCGAACACTGAAGCTTTCTTT. It specifies CAWRQGPNTEAFF. The chain couples TRBV30 to TRBJ1-1, with D possibly TRBD1 on 6 matching bases. The V gene's germline CDR1 is GTSNPN and CDR2 SVGIG (reference sequence). CDR3 length equals 13 residues. Between the trimmed V and J ends, which lost 3 bases and 1 base, there was a span of 9 bases.

This clone is a singleton in its sample. V and J are TRBV30 and TRBJ2-7; TRBD2 is a possible D gene (6 bases). V shed 4 bases and J shed 2 bases, with 21 bases lying between them. In germline, CDR1 is GTSNPN, CDR2 SVGIG (reference sequence). The CDR3 loop spans 16 amino acids. The CDR3 DNA reads TGTGCCTGGACCCAAAGGCTGGCGGCGGGGCCCTACGAGCAGTACTTC. Translation gives CAWTQRLAAGPYEQYF.

The V gene is TRBV6-6, the J gene TRBJ2-2; 9 bases agree with TRBD2. V dropped 2 bases and J dropped 6; count of bases not matched to a gene: 4. The CDR3 contains 15 residues. Germline assignment: CDR1 MNHNY and CDR2 SVGAGI (reference sequence). CDR3 sequence reads: CASSYTGTSPGELFF. CDR3 DNA sequence: TGTGCCAGCAGTTACACTGGGACTAGCCCCGGGGAGCTGTTTTTT.

This clone was observed once. CDR3 residues: CASSYTAGTSGRYAYNEQFF. DNA for the CDR3: TGTGCCAGCAGTTACACAGCAGGGACTAGCGGGAGATACGCCTACAATGAGCAGTTCTTC. The chain joins TRBV6-2 or TRBV6-3 to TRBJ2-1; 14 bases are shared with TRBD2. Germline CDR1 reads MNHEY; CDR2 reads SVGEGT. The CDR3 extends over 20 amino acids. After removal of 2 bases from V and 2 bases from J, the junction contained 11 bases not matched to a gene.

The chain employs TRBV6-2 or TRBV6-3 and TRBJ2-1; tentative D call: TRBD2 (5 bases). This CDR3 has 17 amino acids. Trimming took off 5 bases at V and 0 bases at J, with 17 bases between the two ends. Germline loops: CDR1 MNHEY, CDR2 SVGEGT. CDR3 nucleotides: TGTGCCAGCAGTAACCCTGGACTGGCTCGCTCCTACAATGAGCAGTTCTTC. It codes for CASSNPGLARSYNEQFF.

The gene calls are TRBV5-1 and TRBJ2-1, with a tentative D call TRBD1 (6 bases). The CDR3 has 14 residues. Trimming removed 2 bases at V and 3 bases at J, with 9 bases between. Germline assignment: CDR1 SGHRS and CDR2 YFSETQ. The CDR3: CASSFGQLYNEQFF. In nucleotides, the CDR3 is TGCGCCAGCAGCTTCGGACAGCTCTACAATGAGCAGTTCTTC.

The rearrangement links TRBV28 to TRBJ2-2; 11 bases align to TRBD2. CDR1 and CDR2 from the germline V gene are MDHEN and SYDVKM. The V gene end was trimmed by 3 bases and the J gene end by 4 bases; junction bases not matched to a gene: 16. The length of the CDR3 is 20 residues. For the CDR3, the DNA is TGTGCCAGCAGTTTCGAGAGTACTAGCGGGAGAGATTTACTCACCGGGGAGCTGTTTTTT. Its protein is CASSFESTSGRDLLTGELFF.

The chain links TRBV7-6 to TRBJ2-2; TRBD1 agrees at 9 bases. Germline V gives CDR1 SGHVS, CDR2 FNYEAQ. The CDR3 has 16 residues. J was trimmed by 7 bases and V by 2 bases; bases with no gene match: 8. The CDR3 DNA is TGTGCCAGCAGCTTAAGGGGGGACAGGGTTCTCGGGGAGCTGTTTTTT. This encodes CASSLRGDRVLGELFF.